The present entry profiles one TCR beta chain with its context. These data are taken from a study of blood T cell repertoires in COVID-19. Here immunoSEQ multiplex PCR was the method, and the copy in TCRdb shows in-frame clones only, minus some. The sample has about 200,000 clones, less than 90% seen once. The clonotype originates from a woman in her 70s with acute or convalescent COVID-19. The specimen sequenced was peripheral blood.

DNA for the CDR3: TGTGCCAGCAGTTGGTCCACAGGGGTACAAGAGACCCAGTACTTC. As protein: CASSWSTGVQETQYF. The chain links TRBV27 to TRBJ2-5, with 7 bases fitting TRBD1. Trimming cost V 4 bases and J 2 bases; bases outside gene matches: 7. The V gene's germline CDR1 is MNHEY and CDR2 SMNVEV (reference sequence). This CDR3 is built from 15 residues.